This T cell receptor (beta chain) was documented in a study of T cells after yellow fever vaccination. Study as a whole: Fractions of low cell number were prepared using SMART-Seq v4 Ultra Low Input.

Between the trimmed V and J ends, which lost 7 bases and 7 bases, there was a span of 20 bases. The CDR3 length is 15 residues. Germline V gene lookup returns CDR1 MNHEY and CDR2 SMNVEV (reference sequence). Study-wide results and limits: Faster peaking, at day 5 versus 15, marked a secondary response that was weaker. Abundant clonotypes from the bulk population could contaminate FACS-sorted repertoires.

In its sample, this clonotype was seen a few times. Its antigen is not known. The TCR cDNA carried a universal primer site and UMIs from 5'RACE template switching. One entry per CDR3 protein results from TCRdb running MiXCR on the 5' RACE reads. The sample consists of 250,000 to 400,000 distinct CDR3 sequences, roughly 4.3% of them appearing once. The chain joins TRBV27 to TRBJ2-1; the D gene could be TRBD1 or TRBD2 (5 bases each). The sequencing here drew on PBMCs, taken 5 days after the yellow fever booster vaccination. The receptor comes from a man aged 18 to 30 who received the YFV17D yellow fever vaccine. The CDR3 loop reads CASNSGTTPGNEQFF. CDR3 DNA sequence: TGTGCCAGCAACTCCGGGACGACCCCCGGGAATGAGCAGTTCTTC.